The 10 T cell receptor beta chains reported below all come from one sample, sequenced in a study of shared T cell receptors in the human thymus (dated by TCRdb to 2020 to 2023). Library preparation was by the immunoSEQ multiplex PCR assay. In TCRdb, the immuneACCESS table is reduced to in-frame sequences with V and J assigned. These tables do not hold every clone; where another copy was compared, an unresolved V gene accounts for under half, and the others remain unexplained. Across this sample there are under 450,000 clones, with 85% to 95% seen only once. The biggest ten clones account for roughly 0.02% of the sample. The specimen was thymocytes. Every receptor here comes from a human donor.

The V and J genes are TRBV5-8 and TRBJ2-7, with 9 bases identical to TRBD2. CDR1 and CDR2 from the germline V gene are SGHTS and YDEGEE. V shed 4 bases, J shed 5 bases, and the junction held 13 bases outside the gene matches. This CDR3 comprises 16 residues. CDR3: CASSLLGRGRAHEQYF. CDR3 sequence (DNA): TGTGCCAGCAGCCTCCTGGGGCGCGGGAGGGCCCACGAGCAGTACTTC. The variable domain in full, with the rest retrieved from reference TRBV5-8 and TRBJ2-7, is EAGVTQSPTHLIKTRGQQATLRCSPISGHTSVYWYQQALGLGLQFLLWYDEGEERNRGNFPPRFSGRQFPNYSSELNVNALELEDSALYLCASSLLGRGRAHEQYFGPGTRLTVT.

This chain uses TRBV29-1 with TRBJ2-3; 9 bases agree with TRBD2. The length of the CDR3 is 16 residues. The germline CDR1 and CDR2 sequences are SQVTM and ANQGSEA. V dropped 3 bases and J dropped 0; count of bases not matched to a gene: 7. In DNA, the CDR3 is TGCAGCGTTGACGGGACTAGCAGCGCTAGCACAGATACGCAGTATTTT. It translates to CSVDGTSSASTDTQYF.

The chain has TRBV7-9 and TRBJ2-7; 10 nucleotides match TRBD2. The CDR3 is 17 residues long. Germline CDR1 is SEHNR and CDR2 is FQNEAQ (reference sequence). The junction had 14 bases not matched to a gene; V was cut back by 5 bases and J by 4 bases. The CDR3 DNA reads TGTGCCAGCAGCCTTAGCCCCATGGGACTAGCGTCGTACGAGCAGTACTTC. Amino acids: CASSLSPMGLASYEQYF.

V and J are TRBV7-9 and TRBJ2-7; unclear D gene. V dropped 2 bases and J dropped 2 bases, with 7 bases sitting between them. Germline V gene sequence: CDR1 SEHNR, CDR2 FQNEAQ (reference sequence). This CDR3 is 13 amino acids long. In DNA, the CDR3 is TGTGCCAGCAGCTTATCCTCACCCTACGAGCAGTACTTC. Translated, it gives CASSLSSPYEQYF.

The chain uses TRBV5-4 and TRBJ2-7; maybe TRBD2 (6 bases). Germline lookup yields CDR1 SGHNT and CDR2 YYREEE (reference sequence). Trimming left V 4 bases short and J 6 bases short, with 17 bases between. CDR3 size: 14 residues. The CDR3 coding sequence is TGTGCCAGCAGCCTCGGAGAGGCCGGGGGCGAGCAGTACTTC. Translated: CASSLGEAGGEQYF.

The rearrangement joins TRBV4-3 to TRBJ2-1; D is possibly TRBD1 or TRBD2 (6 bases each). This CDR3 has 17 amino acids. Trimming removed 0 bases from V and 2 bases from J, with 14 bases in between. Per the germline V gene, CDR1 is LGHNA and CDR2 is YSLEER. CDR3 DNA sequence: TGCGCCAGCAGCCAAGACCACGTGGGGGGCCCCTACAATGAGCAGTTCTTC. Protein sequence: CASSQDHVGGPYNEQFF.

V usage is TRBV2 and J usage is TRBJ2-7; TRBD1 might be the D (6 bases). In germline, CDR1 is SNHLY, CDR2 FYNNEI. The V end was cut by 5 bases, the J end by 3 bases, with 14 bases between. This CDR3 is 14 amino acids long. The CDR3: CASSPSGTIYEQYF. The CDR3 DNA is TGTGCCAGCAGTCCCTCCGGGACAATCTACGAGCAGTACTTC.

This clone was seen just once. V usage is TRBV28 and J usage is TRBJ2-5; D might be TRBD2 (6 bases). Deletions cut 5 bases from V and 5 bases from J, with 15 bases between. CDR3 length: 14 residues. Looked up from germline, CDR1 is MDHEN and CDR2 is SYDVKM. CDR3 sequence reads: CASSIETRRETQYF. The CDR3 region has the DNA TGTGCCAGCAGTATCGAGACTAGGCGGGAGACCCAGTACTTC.

The V call is TRBV27, the J call TRBJ2-3; D is perhaps TRBD2 (5 bases). The CDR3 runs 16 residues. The germline V and J ends were trimmed by 6 bases and 0 bases, with 16 bases remaining between them. Germline V CDR1 and CDR2: MNHEY, SMNVEV (reference sequence). Here the CDR3 DNA reads TGTGCCAGCAGAGTCAAGCGGTCCTCTAGCACAGATACGCAGTATTTT. It encodes CASRVKRSSSTDTQYF.

This clone was detected once. The rearrangement joins TRBV6-5 to TRBJ1-2; D is ambiguous. V was trimmed by 1 base and J by 7 bases, leaving 13 bases between them. Germline V CDR1 and CDR2: MNHEY, SVGAGI. The CDR3 spans 14 residues. The CDR3 region is CASSYLSHPGGYTF. DNA for the CDR3: TGTGCCAGCAGTTACTTATCACACCCCGGTGGCTACACCTTC.